This passage covers 6 T cell receptor beta chains from one sample sequenced in a study of blood T cell repertoires in COVID-19. TCRdb keeps only in-frame clones here, not all; method: immunoSEQ multiplex PCR. The sample holds around 250,000 clones; 80% to 90% are singletons and the top ten take 2.2%. Material for sequencing was peripheral blood. The receptors come from a young man who had recovered from COVID-19.

The chain joins TRBV7-2 to TRBJ2-5; 11 positions match TRBD2. Per the germline V gene, CDR1 is SGHTA and CDR2 is FQGNSA. The length of the CDR3 is 15 residues. Trimming cost V 3 bases and J 4 bases; bases outside gene matches: 4. The CDR3 loop is CASSLRLAGGETQYF. For the CDR3, the DNA is TGTGCCAGCAGCTTGAGGCTAGCGGGGGGAGAGACCCAGTACTTC.

This chain joins TRBV6-6 and TRBJ1-6, with 8 positions matching TRBD1. This CDR3 contains 17 residues. From germline, CDR1 is MNHNY and CDR2 SVGAGI (reference sequence). V gave up 6 bases and J gave up 6 bases; unmatched junction bases: 13. CDR3 in amino acids: CASRREGQVITNSPLHF. The CDR3 DNA follows: TGTGCCAGCAGACGAGAGGGACAGGTCATAACTAATTCACCCCTCCACTTT.

The gene calls are TRBV9 and TRBJ2-2, with D hard to call. The V end was cut by 4 bases, the J end by 1 base, with 8 bases between. There are 14 residues in the CDR3. Looked up from germline, CDR1 is SGDLS and CDR2 is YYNGEE. The CDR3 nucleotides are TGTGCCAGCAGCATAACGGGGAACACCGGGGAGCTGTTTTTT. Encoded protein: CASSITGNTGELFF.

The gene calls are TRBV9 and TRBJ1-5; the D gene is possibly TRBD1 (6 bases). In germline, CDR1 is SGDLS, CDR2 YYNGEE. With 3 bases removed from V and 5 bases from J, the gap between germline ends came to 12 bases. CDR3 length: 14 amino acids. The CDR3 coding sequence is TGTGCCAGCAGCGCTGGGACATTAGATCAGCCCCAGCATTTT. Its protein is CASSAGTLDQPQHF.

The chain has TRBV5-1 and TRBJ2-7; TRBD2 matches at 8 bases. CDR1 SGHRS and CDR2 YFSETQ come from the germline V gene. Trimming at V came to 2 bases and at J to 1 base, leaving 2 bases not matched to a gene. This CDR3 region has 14 residues. In DNA form, the CDR3 reads TGCGCCAGCAGCTTCCAGCGGGGGTCCTACGAGCAGTACTTC. Translation gives CASSFQRGSYEQYF.

V and J are TRBV5-1 and TRBJ2-5, with a weak D call TRBD1 (6 bases). The CDR3 runs 14 residues. The V and J ends lost 2 bases and 4 bases respectively, with 12 bases between them. In germline, CDR1 is SGHRS, CDR2 YFSETQ. The CDR3: CASSFTRGRETQYF. DNA for the CDR3: TGCGCCAGCAGCTTTACCAGGGGAAGAGAGACCCAGTACTTC.